Included here is one T cell receptor beta chain sequence, with context. The J segment lost 8 bases and the V segment lost 5 bases, leaving 4 bases of the junction unmatched. The CDR3 is made up of 13 amino acids. Germline lookup yields CDR1 LNHNV and CDR2 YYDKDF (reference sequence). The data were obtained in a study of blood T cell repertoires in COVID-19. Study overall: Sites across the United States, Italy and Spain contributed samples from acute and convalescent COVID-19. Nucleic acid was either cDNA or gDNA, and it came from T cells, B-cell-depleted T cells, or PBMCs.

Authors' methods: Counts of nucleated cells, estimated from reference gene primer amplification, were obtained. Profiled with immunoSEQ multiplex PCR; TCRdb holds only in-frame clones, not every one. The DNA was the basis for D and trimming; V, J and clone size are from that table. The sample has tens of thousands of clones; 83% are singletons. The V gene is TRBV15, the J gene TRBJ1-2; 11 bases fit TRBD1. The sample comprised peripheral blood. This receptor was identified in a man aged 60 to 75 with active COVID-19. In nucleotides, the CDR3 is TGTGCCACCAGCCAGGACAGGGGGCTAGGCTACACCTTC. Protein sequence: CATSQDRGLGYTF.